Listed below are T cell receptor beta chains from one sample, sequenced in a study of T cell responses to AZD1222 COVID-19 vaccine. TCRdb keeps only in-frame clones here, not all; method: immunoSEQ multiplex PCR. The top ten hold more than 20% of the sample, which has almost 50,000 clones, roughly 80% seen once. The starting material was peripheral blood, obtained on day 0 of MenACWY control vaccination. The source of these receptors is an adult in good health. Both conserved end residues are part of each CDR3. Fields, in order: V gene, D gene, J gene, clone size, CDR3 protein, CDR3 DNA. A D gene is named only where the DNA matches it firmly. Rows may omit the clone size; those that give it use once, few, many or a size class.

TRBV28,NA,TRBJ2-1,NA,CASAGPLSGNEQFF,TGTGCCAGCGCCGGGCCCCTCTCGGGCAATGAGCAGTTCTTC
TRBV9,TRBD1,TRBJ2-1,NA,CASSAQTGGGGNEQFF,TGTGCCAGCAGCGCCCAGACAGGGGGCGGAGGGAATGAGCAGTTCTTC
TRBV7-9,NA,TRBJ1-2,NA,CASSLRSNYGYTF,TGTGCCAGCAGCTTAAGGTCAAACTATGGCTACACCTTC
TRBV24-1,TRBD1,TRBJ2-3,NA,CATSDFGTGTDTQYF,TGTGCCACCAGTGATTTTGGGACAGGGACAGATACGCAGTATTTT
TRBV10-3,NA,TRBJ1-1,NA,CAISEGVNTEAFF,TGTGCCATCAGTGAAGGGGTGAACACTGAAGCTTTCTTT
TRBV5-6,TRBD2,TRBJ2-2,NA,CASSLLTSGRVNTGELFF,TGTGCCAGCAGCTTGCTGACTAGCGGGAGGGTAAACACCGGGGAGCTGTTTTTT
TRBV9,NA,TRBJ1-2,once,CASSVLINLPMDYGYTF,TGTGCCAGCAGCGTACTGATTAACTTACCCATGGACTATGGCTACACCTTC
TRBV23-1,TRBD2,TRBJ2-1,once,CASSQARDGRAYNEQFF,TGCGCCAGCAGTCAGGCCAGAGACGGGAGGGCCTACAATGAGCAGTTCTTC
TRBV21-1,NA,TRBJ1-5,NA,CASSKKKEGGQPQHF,TGTGCCAGCAGCAAAAAAAAGGAGGGGGGGCAGCCCCAGCATTTT
TRBV6-5,NA,TRBJ2-1,NA,CASSPRVGHEQFF,TGTGCCAGCAGCCCACGTGTAGGGCATGAGCAGTTCTTC
TRBV2,NA,TRBJ2-3,NA,CANLRRSSTDTQYF,TGTGCCAACTTACGACGGTCTAGCACAGATACGCAGTATTTT
TRBV18,TRBD1,TRBJ2-3,NA,CASSGTGGSVDTQYF,TGTGCCAGCTCCGGGACAGGGGGATCAGTAGATACGCAGTATTTT
TRBV7-8,NA,TRBJ1-1,few,CASSLAQGPEAFF,TGTGCCAGCAGCTTAGCCCAGGGTCCTGAAGCTTTCTTT
TRBV10-3,NA,TRBJ2-1,NA,CAASSDSYNEQFF,TGTGCCGCCAGCTCCGACAGCTACAATGAGCAGTTCTTC
TRBV19,NA,TRBJ2-1,NA,CASSPDQSSYNEQFF,TGTGCCAGTAGTCCGGACCAAAGCTCCTACAATGAGCAGTTCTTC